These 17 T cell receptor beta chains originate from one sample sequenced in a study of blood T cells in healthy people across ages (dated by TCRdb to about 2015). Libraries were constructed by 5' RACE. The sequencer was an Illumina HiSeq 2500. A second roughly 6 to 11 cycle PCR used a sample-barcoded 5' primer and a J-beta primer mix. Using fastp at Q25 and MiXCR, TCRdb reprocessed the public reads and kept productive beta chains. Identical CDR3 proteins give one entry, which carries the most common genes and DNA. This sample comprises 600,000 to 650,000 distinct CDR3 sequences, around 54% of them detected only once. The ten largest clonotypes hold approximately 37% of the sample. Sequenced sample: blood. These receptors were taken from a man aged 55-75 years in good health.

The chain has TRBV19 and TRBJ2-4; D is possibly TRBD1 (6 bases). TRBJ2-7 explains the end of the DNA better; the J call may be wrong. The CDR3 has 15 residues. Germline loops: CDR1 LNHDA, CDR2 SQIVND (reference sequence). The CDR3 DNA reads TGTGCCAGTAGTATAGATCCCTCGACAGGCTACGAGCAGTACTTC. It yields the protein CASSIDPSTGYEQYF.

For the CDR3, the DNA is TGCAGCGTGGGGGGACTAGCGGGGGGTTTAGGACTTAACTACAATGAGCAGTTCTTC. Translated, it gives CSVGGLAGGLGLNYNEQFF. The chain carries TRBV29-1 and TRBJ2-1; TRBD2 matches 15 bases. The germline V gene encodes CDR1 SQVTM and CDR2 ANQGSEA. The CDR3 runs to 19 residues. V was clipped by 6 bases and J by 3 bases; unmatched bases: 15.

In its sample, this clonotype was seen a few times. The CDR3 region has the DNA TGTGCCAGCAGCGCCCTGCCAGGGGGCGGTGAGCAGTACTTC. It specifies CASSALPGGGEQYF. The chain couples TRBV9 to TRBJ2-7; 8 nucleotides agree with TRBD1. V trimming: 3 bases; J trimming: 7 bases; junction bases outside the gene matches: 9. The CDR3 length is 14 residues. Germline CDR1 and CDR2: SGDLS and YYNGEE.

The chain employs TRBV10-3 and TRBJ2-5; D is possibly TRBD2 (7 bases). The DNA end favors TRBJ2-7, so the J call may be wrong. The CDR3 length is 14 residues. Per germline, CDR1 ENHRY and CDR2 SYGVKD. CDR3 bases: TGTGCCATCAGTGAGGAAGGGGGGGCTTACGAGCAGTACTTC. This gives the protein CAISEEGGAYEQYF.

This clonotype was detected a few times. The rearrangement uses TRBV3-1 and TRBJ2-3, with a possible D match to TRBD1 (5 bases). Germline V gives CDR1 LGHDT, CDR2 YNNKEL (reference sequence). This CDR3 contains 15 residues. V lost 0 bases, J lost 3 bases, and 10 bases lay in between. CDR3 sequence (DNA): TGTGCCAGCAGCCAAGATCTTGACAGAACAGATACGCAGTATTTT. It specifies CASSQDLDRTDTQYF.

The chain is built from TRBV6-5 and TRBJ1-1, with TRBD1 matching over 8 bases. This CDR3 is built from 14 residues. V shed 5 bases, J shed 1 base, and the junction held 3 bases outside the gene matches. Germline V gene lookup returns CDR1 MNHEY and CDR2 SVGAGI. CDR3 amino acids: CASSKGQGNTEAFF. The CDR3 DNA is TGTGCCAGCAGTAAAGGACAGGGGAACACTGAAGCTTTCTTT.

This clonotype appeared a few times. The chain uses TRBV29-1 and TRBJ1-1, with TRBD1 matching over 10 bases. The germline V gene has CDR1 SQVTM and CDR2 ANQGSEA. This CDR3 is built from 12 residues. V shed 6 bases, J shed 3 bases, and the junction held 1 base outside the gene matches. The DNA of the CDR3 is TGCAGCGTCGACAGGGGGCACACTGAAGCTTTCTTT. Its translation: CSVDRGHTEAFF.

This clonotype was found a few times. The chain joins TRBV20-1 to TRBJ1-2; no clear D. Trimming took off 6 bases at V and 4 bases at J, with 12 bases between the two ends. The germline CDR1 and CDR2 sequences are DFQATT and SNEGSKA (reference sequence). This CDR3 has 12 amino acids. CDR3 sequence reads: CSAVGGFYGYTF. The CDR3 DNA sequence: TGCAGTGCCGTGGGTGGATTCTATGGCTACACCTTC.

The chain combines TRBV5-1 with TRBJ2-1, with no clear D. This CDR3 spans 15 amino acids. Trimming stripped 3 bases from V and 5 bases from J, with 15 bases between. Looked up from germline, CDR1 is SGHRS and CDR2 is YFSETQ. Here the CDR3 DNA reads TGCGCCAGCAGCTGGGCCTTAGGGCGAGACAATGAGCAGTTCTTC. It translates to CASSWALGRDNEQFF.

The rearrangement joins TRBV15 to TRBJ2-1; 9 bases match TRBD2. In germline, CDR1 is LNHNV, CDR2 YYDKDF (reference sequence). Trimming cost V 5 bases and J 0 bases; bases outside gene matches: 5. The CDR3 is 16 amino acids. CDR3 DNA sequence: TGTGCCACCAGCGGCGGGGGGGTGAGCTCCTACAATGAGCAGTTCTTC. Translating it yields CATSGGGVSSYNEQFF.

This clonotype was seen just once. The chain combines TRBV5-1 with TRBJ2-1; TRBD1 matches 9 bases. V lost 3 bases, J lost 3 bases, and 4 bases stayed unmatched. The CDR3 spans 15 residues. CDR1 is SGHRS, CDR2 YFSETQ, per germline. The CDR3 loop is CASSSGQGDYNEQFF. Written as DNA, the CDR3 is TGCGCCAGCAGCTCGGGACAGGGCGACTACAATGAGCAGTTCTTC.

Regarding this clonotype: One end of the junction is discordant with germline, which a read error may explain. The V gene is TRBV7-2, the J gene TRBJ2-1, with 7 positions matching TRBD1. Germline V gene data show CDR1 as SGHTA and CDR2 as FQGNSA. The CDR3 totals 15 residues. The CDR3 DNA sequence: TGTGCCTGCAGCTTAGGGGGCAGCTCCTACAATGAGCAGTTCTTC. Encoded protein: CACSLGGSSYNEQFF.

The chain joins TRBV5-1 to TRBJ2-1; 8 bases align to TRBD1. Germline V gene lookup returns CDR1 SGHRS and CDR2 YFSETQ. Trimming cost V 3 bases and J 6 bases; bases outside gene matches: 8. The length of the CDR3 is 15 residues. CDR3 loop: CASSSRTGTVNEQFF. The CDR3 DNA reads TGCGCCAGCAGCTCCCGGACAGGGACGGTCAATGAGCAGTTCTTC.

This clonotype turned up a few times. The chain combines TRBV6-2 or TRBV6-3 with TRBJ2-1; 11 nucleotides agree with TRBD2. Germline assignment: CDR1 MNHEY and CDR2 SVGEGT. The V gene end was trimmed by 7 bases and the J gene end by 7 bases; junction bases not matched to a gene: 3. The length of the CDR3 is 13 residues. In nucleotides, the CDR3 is TGTGCCAGCACGTTAGCGGGGGGGAATGAGCAGTTCTTC. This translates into CASTLAGGNEQFF.

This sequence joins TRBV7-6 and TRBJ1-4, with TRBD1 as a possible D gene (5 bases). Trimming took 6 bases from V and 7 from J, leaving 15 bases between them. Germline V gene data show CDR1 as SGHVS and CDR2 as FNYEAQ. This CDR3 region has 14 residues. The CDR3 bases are TGTGCCAGCAGTCCTACAGGTTCGGGTGAAAAACTGTTTTTT. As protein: CASSPTGSGEKLFF.

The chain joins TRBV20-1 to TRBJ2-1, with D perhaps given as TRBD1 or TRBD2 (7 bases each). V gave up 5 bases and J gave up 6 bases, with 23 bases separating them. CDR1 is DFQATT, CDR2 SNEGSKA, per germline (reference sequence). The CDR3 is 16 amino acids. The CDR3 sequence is CSASNRGAAGGNEQFF. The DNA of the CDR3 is TGCAGTGCTTCCAACCGGGGGGCGGCAGGGGGCAATGAGCAGTTCTTC.

CDR3 loop: CATSRFGAKNIQYF. CDR3 in DNA: TGTGCCACCAGCAGATTTGGAGCCAAAAACATTCAGTACTTC. The chain employs TRBV15 and TRBJ2-4, with D hard to call. Germline V lookup: CDR1 LNHNV, CDR2 YYDKDF (reference sequence). The CDR3 spans 14 residues. Trimming shortened V by 2 bases and J by 0 bases, and 5 bases separated the two germline ends.